The entry below describes one T cell receptor (beta chain). Its antigen is as yet unknown. There are 17 residues in the CDR3. Trimming removed 2 bases from V and 0 bases from J, with 14 bases in between. Per the germline V gene, CDR1 is MNHEY and CDR2 is SVGEGT. This entry comes from a study of T cell responses to AZD1222 COVID-19 vaccine. Sequenced by immunoSEQ multiplex PCR; TCRdb stores in-frame clones only, minus some. The sample includes approximately 120,000 clones, 75% to 90% of them seen just once. Study-wide points: Researchers report vaccine-associated CD4 TCRs spanning spike, with dominance at 160-218 and 743-854. Females made up more of the donors, who were largely white British, and clonal diversity may have come out too low. Nearly half of unique spike-specific TCRs reportedly avoided B.1.351 and B.1.1.7 mutated regions. Among AZD1222 vaccinees, only 5 to 7 were seropositive at baseline.

The TCR sequence derives from an adult in good health. The J gene is TRBJ2-1, the V gene TRBV6-2 or TRBV6-3; no clear D gene. The sample was peripheral blood, taken on day 0 of AZD1222 vaccination. The CDR3 spells CASSYTRASSSYNEQFF. CDR3 DNA sequence: TGTGCCAGCAGTTACACCCGGGCGTCAAGCTCCTACAATGAGCAGTTCTTC.